Shown below are 5 T cell receptor beta chains from a single sample sequenced in a study of blood T cells in healthy people across ages. The authors ran a second PCR of about 6 to 12 cycles using a sample-barcoded 5' primer and a J-beta primer mix. TCRdb reprocessed the 5' RACE reads with MiXCR, giving one entry per CDR3 protein. There are about 730,000 distinct CDR3 sequences in the sample; roughly two fifths occur only once, and roughly 20% lies in the top ten. Sequencing was done on a sample of blood. The receptor source for this set is a woman between 55 and 75 years old in good health.

The chain recombines TRBV19 with TRBJ2-1; 12 bases are shared with TRBD2. CDR1 LNHDA and CDR2 SQIVND come from the germline V gene (reference sequence). V dropped 8 bases and J dropped 3; count of bases not matched to a gene: 5. The CDR3 consists of 15 residues. This chain's CDR3 is CASGGLAGFYNEQFF. Here the CDR3 DNA reads TGTGCCAGTGGAGGACTAGCGGGGTTCTACAATGAGCAGTTCTTC.

This clonotype was seen many times. This chain links TRBV7-2 with TRBJ2-7; no reliable D call. Trimming left V 5 bases short and J 3 bases short, with 17 bases between. Per the germline V gene, CDR1 is SGHTA and CDR2 is FQGNSA. CDR3 length: 15 residues. CDR3: CASSPTQVMNYEQYF. Here the CDR3 DNA reads TGTGCCAGCAGCCCCACCCAGGTCATGAACTACGAGCAGTACTTC. Variable domain in full (rest from reference TRBV7-2 and TRBJ2-7): GAGVSQSPSNKVTEKGKDVELRCDPISGHTALYWYRQSLGQGLEFLIYFQGNSAPDKSGLPSDRFSAERTGGSVSTLTIQRTQQEDSAVYLCASSPTQVMNYEQYFGPGTRLTVT.

In its sample, this clonotype was seen a few times. This clone may be a read error of a much larger clone one base away. J is TRBJ2-5 and V is TRBV20-1; 9 bases match TRBD2. The assigned J gene may be wrong: the sequence end matches TRBJ2-1 better. This CDR3 comprises 13 residues. The germline gives CDR1 DFQATT, CDR2 SNEGSKA (reference sequence). The CDR3 loop reads CSAPVAGEETQFF. DNA for the CDR3: TGCAGTGCCCCTGTAGCGGGGGAAGAGACCCAGTTCTTC.

This clonotype was counted many times. An end of the junction differs from the germline gene, which may be a read error. The rearrangement links TRBV20-1 to TRBJ2-1; 8 nucleotides line up with TRBD2. CDR1 and CDR2 from the germline V gene are DFQATT and SNEGSKA (reference sequence). The CDR3 is 13 residues long. The CDR3, as DNA: TGTGGGATCTCCGGGAGGGCCTACAATGAGCAGTTCTTC. Protein product: CGISGRAYNEQFF.

The table lists this clonotype with a count of one. The chain has TRBV20-1 and TRBJ2-1; D may be TRBD1 (5 bases). TRBJ2-7 matches the DNA end more closely, so the J call is doubtful. The CDR3 contains 12 residues. The V gene's germline CDR1 is DFQATT and CDR2 SNEGSKA (reference sequence). CDR3 nucleotide sequence: TGCAGTGCTAGTAAGGGGACCTACGAGCAGTACTTC. It codes for CSASKGTYEQYF.